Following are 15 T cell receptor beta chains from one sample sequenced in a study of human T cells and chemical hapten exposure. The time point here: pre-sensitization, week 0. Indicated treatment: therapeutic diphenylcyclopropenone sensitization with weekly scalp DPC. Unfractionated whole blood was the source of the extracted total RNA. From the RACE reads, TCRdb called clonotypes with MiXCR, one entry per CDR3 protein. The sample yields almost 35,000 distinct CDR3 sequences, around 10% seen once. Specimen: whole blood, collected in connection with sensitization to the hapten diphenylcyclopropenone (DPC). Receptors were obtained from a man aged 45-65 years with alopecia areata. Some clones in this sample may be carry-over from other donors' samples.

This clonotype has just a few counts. The CDR3: CASSMGLYEQYF. CDR3 nucleotide sequence: TGTGCCAGCAGCATGGGACTCTACGAGCAGTACTTC. This chain joins TRBV28 and TRBJ2-7; D is perhaps TRBD2 (6 bases). Germline V CDR1 and CDR2: MDHEN, SYDVKM. The CDR3 is made up of 12 amino acids. Trimming shortened V by 6 bases and J by 3 bases, and 9 bases separated the two germline ends.

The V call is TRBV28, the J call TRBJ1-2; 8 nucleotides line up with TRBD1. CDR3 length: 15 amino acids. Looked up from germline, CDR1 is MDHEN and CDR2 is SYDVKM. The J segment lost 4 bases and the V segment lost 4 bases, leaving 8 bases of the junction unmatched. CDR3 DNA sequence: TGTGCCAGCAGTTCCCCAGGGGGCGGTGGCTATGGCTACACCTTC. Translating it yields CASSSPGGGGYGYTF.

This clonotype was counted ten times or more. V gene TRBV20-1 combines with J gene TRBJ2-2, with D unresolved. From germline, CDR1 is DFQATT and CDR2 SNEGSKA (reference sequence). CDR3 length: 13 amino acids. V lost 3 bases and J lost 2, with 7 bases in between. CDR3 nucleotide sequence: TGCAGTGCTAGCCCCCTAAACACCGGGGAGCTGTTTTTT. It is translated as CSASPLNTGELFF.

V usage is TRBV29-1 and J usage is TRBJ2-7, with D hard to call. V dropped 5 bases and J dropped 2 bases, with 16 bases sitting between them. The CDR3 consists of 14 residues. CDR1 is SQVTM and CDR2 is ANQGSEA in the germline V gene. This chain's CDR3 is CSVTPSGRPYEQYF. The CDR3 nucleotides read TGCAGCGTTACCCCATCGGGCAGGCCCTACGAGCAGTACTTC.

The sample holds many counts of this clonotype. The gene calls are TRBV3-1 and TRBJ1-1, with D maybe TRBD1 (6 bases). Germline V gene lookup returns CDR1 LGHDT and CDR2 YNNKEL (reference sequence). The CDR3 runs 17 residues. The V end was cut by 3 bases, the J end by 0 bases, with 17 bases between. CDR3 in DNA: TGTGCCAGCAGCCACCCCCAAGGACAGTTCATGAACACTGAAGCTTTCTTT. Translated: CASSHPQGQFMNTEAFF.

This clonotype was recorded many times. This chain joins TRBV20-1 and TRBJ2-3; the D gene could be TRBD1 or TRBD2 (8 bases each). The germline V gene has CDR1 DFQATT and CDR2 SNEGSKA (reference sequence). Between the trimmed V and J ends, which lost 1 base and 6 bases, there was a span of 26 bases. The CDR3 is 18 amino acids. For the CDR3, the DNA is TGCAGTGCTAGAGTACTACAGGGGGGGAAGCGGGAGTCGGATACGCAGTATTTT. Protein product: CSARVLQGGKRESDTQYF.

The CDR3 spells CASTSIGIDTQYF. In DNA, the CDR3 is TGTGCCAGCACTAGCATAGGCATAGATACGCAGTATTTT. The chain links TRBV28 to TRBJ2-3, with D possibly matching TRBD2 (5 bases). V was clipped by 7 bases and J by 5 bases, with 13 bases between them. Germline V lookup: CDR1 MDHEN, CDR2 SYDVKM. The CDR3 is 13 amino acids. Combining the CDR3 with reference TRBV28 and TRBJ2-3 gives the whole variable domain DVKVTQSSRYLVKRTGEKVFLECVQDMDHENMFWYRQDPGLGLRLIYFSYDVKMKEKGDIPEGYSVSREKKERFSLILESASTNQTSMYLCASTSIGIDTQYFGPGTRLTVL.

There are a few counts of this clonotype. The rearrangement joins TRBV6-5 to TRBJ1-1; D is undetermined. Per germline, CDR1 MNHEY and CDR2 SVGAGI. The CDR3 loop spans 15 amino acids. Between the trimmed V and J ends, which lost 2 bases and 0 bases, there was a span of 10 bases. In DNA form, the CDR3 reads TGTGCCAGCAGTTACGCCGAGGGATTGAACACTGAAGCTTTCTTT. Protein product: CASSYAEGLNTEAFF.

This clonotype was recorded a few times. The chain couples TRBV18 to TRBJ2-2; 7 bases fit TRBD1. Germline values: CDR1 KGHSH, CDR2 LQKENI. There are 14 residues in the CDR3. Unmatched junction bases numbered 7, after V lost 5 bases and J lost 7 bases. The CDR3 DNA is TGTGCCAGCTCATCGAGACAGGGCGACGGGGAGCTGTTTTTT. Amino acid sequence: CASSSRQGDGELFF.

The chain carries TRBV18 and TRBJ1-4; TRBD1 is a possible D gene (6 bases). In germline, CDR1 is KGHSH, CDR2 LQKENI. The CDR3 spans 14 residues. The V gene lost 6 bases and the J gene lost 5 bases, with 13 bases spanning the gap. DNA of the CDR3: TGTGCCAGCTCGCCCGACAGGCAGAATGAAAAACTGTTTTTT. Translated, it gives CASSPDRQNEKLFF.

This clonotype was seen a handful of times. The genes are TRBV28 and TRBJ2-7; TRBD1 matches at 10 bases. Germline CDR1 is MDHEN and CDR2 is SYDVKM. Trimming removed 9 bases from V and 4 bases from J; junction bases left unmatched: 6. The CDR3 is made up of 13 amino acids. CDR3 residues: CAREGQGSYEQYF. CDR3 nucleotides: TGTGCCAGAGAGGGACAGGGGTCTTACGAGCAGTACTTC.

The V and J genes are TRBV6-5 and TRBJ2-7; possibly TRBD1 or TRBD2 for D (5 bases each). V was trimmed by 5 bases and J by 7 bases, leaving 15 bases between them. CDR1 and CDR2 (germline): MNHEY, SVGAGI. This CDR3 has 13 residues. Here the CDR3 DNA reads TGTGCCAGCAGTACGGGACCCTGGGGAGAGCAGTACTTC. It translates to CASSTGPWGEQYF.

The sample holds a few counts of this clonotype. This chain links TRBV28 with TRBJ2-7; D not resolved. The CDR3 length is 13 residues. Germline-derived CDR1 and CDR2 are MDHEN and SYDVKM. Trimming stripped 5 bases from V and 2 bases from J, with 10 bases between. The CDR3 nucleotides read TGTGCCAGCAGTCCCTCGGCGGCCTACGAGCAGTACTTC. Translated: CASSPSAAYEQYF. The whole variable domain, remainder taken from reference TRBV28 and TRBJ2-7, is DVKVTQSSRYLVKRTGEKVFLECVQDMDHENMFWYRQDPGLGLRLIYFSYDVKMKEKGDIPEGYSVSREKKERFSLILESASTNQTSMYLCASSPSAAYEQYFGPGTRLTVT.

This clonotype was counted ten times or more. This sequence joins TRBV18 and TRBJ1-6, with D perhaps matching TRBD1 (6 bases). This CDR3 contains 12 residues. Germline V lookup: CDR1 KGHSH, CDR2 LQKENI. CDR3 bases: TGTGGCTCGGCAGGGGATAATTCACCCCTCCACTTT. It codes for CGSAGDNSPLHF. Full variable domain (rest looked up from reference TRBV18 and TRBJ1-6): NAGVMQNPRHLVRRRGQEARLRCSPMKGHSHVYWYRQLPEEGLKFMVYLQKENIIDESGMPKERFSAEFPKEGPSILRIQQVVRGDSAAYFCGSAGDNSPLHFGNGTRLTVT.

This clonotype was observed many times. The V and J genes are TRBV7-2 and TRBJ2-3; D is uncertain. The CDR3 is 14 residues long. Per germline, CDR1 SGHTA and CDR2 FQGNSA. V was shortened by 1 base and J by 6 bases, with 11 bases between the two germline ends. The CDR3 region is CASSLVWKADTQYF. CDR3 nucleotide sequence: TGTGCCAGCAGCTTAGTATGGAAAGCGGATACGCAGTATTTT.